These 9 T cell receptor beta chains came from one sample sequenced in a study of T cell changes during pregnancy in multiple sclerosis. Some clones are missing from TCRdb's copy, which holds only in-frame ones; the method was immunoSEQ multiplex PCR. The sample has 100,000 to 130,000 clones; roughly 90% are singletons. This specimen consisted of peripheral blood, obtained in the third trimester of pregnancy. Source of these receptors: a female donor in good health, enrolled as a control in a pregnancy study.

The chain has TRBV7-3 and TRBJ2-1; the match to TRBD2 covers 10 bases. CDR1 is SGHTA and CDR2 is FQGTGA in the germline V gene. V lost 5 bases and J lost 4; bases outside the gene matches: 5. The CDR3 extends over 15 amino acids. CDR3 nucleotide sequence: TGTGCCAGCAGCCCGTCTAGCGGGGGTTACAATGAGCAGTTCTTC. It codes for CASSPSSGGYNEQFF.

The gene calls are TRBV5-1 and TRBJ2-5, with D perhaps matching TRBD1 (7 bases). The CDR3 runs to 13 residues. Germline V gives CDR1 SGHRS, CDR2 YFSETQ. V was shortened by 8 bases and J by 1 base, with 12 bases between the two germline ends. The CDR3, as DNA: TGCGCCAGTGCAGGGGGGCCCCAAGAGACCCAGTACTTC. Residues: CASAGGPQETQYF.

V usage is TRBV7-9 and J usage is TRBJ1-1; 7 bases are shared with TRBD1. From germline, CDR1 is SEHNR and CDR2 FQNEAQ (reference sequence). Unmatched junction bases numbered 9, after V lost 2 bases and J lost 6 bases. The CDR3 consists of 15 residues. Here the CDR3 reads CASSLKRQGFAEAFF. The CDR3, as DNA: TGTGCCAGCAGCTTAAAAAGACAGGGTTTCGCTGAAGCTTTCTTT.

Written as DNA, the CDR3 is TGTGCCAGCAGCTTTCTCCGGGACACTGAGCAGTTCTTC. Its translation is CASSFLRDTEQFF. V and J are TRBV7-6 and TRBJ2-1, with a weak D call TRBD1 (6 bases). Deletions cut 3 bases from V and 9 bases from J, with 12 bases between. Germline-derived CDR1 and CDR2 are SGHVS and FNYEAQ. This CDR3 is 13 amino acids long.

The rearrangement uses TRBV5-1 and TRBJ2-3, with 14 bases that match TRBD2. V shed 1 base and J 4 bases; nucleotides not matched to a gene: 2. Germline loops: CDR1 SGHRS, CDR2 YFSETQ. CDR3 length equals 16 residues. The CDR3 loop reads CASSLSGLAGADTQYF. As DNA, the CDR3 is TGCGCCAGCAGCTTGTCGGGACTAGCGGGGGCAGATACGCAGTATTTT.

The V and J genes are TRBV19 and TRBJ2-7; D might be TRBD2 (5 bases). The V gene's germline CDR1 is LNHDA and CDR2 SQIVND (reference sequence). CDR3 size: 15 residues. V lost 2 bases, J lost 4 bases, and 15 bases lay in between. Here the CDR3 reads CASSIRSPRGYEQYF. The DNA for the CDR3 is TGTGCCAGTAGTATAAGGTCACCCCGGGGTTACGAGCAGTACTTC. Based on the CDR3 plus reference TRBV19 and TRBJ2-7, the full variable domain is DGGITQSPKYLFRKEGQNVTLSCEQNLNHDAMYWYRQDPGQGLRLIYYSQIVNDFQKGDIAEGYSVSREKKESFPLTVTSAQKNPTAFYLCASSIRSPRGYEQYFGPGTRLTVT.

This chain uses TRBV6-1 with TRBJ1-3, with D possibly TRBD1 on 6 matching bases. This CDR3 has 16 amino acids. Germline V gene sequence: CDR1 MNHNS, CDR2 SASEGT. Trimming removed 2 bases at V and 6 bases at J, with 17 bases between. The CDR3 nucleotides read TGTGCCAGCAGTGAACCCCCAGCTGGGGGCGAAAACACCATATATTTT. It specifies CASSEPPAGGENTIYF.

The chain joins TRBV19 to TRBJ1-2; D gene unclear. The germline V gene has CDR1 LNHDA and CDR2 SQIVND (reference sequence). The CDR3 length is 14 residues. The V end lost 7 bases, the J end lost 4 bases, and 16 bases lay between the germline ends. In DNA, the CDR3 is TGTGCCAGTACCCTAGGAGGGCCAATCTATGGCTACACCTTC. Translating it yields CASTLGGPIYGYTF.

This rearrangement joins TRBV7-3 to TRBJ2-3; no clear D gene. Trimming took 2 bases from V and 2 from J, leaving 8 bases between them. Germline V gene data show CDR1 as SGHTA and CDR2 as FQGTGA. This CDR3 is 14 amino acids long. The CDR3 DNA reads as TGTGCCAGCAGCTTATATCCCCTCACAGATACGCAGTATTTT. Translation gives CASSLYPLTDTQYF.